The clone carrying this T cell receptor (beta chain) was found once. The data derive from a study of regulatory T cells in long-lasting Graves disease. Trimming cost V 2 bases and J 6 bases; bases outside gene matches: 10. CDR1 is MNHEY and CDR2 is SVGAGI in the germline V gene. The CDR3 has 17 residues. The time point here: newly diagnosed GD, antithyroid drugs for less than 3 months. PBMCs were the source of the RNA used for TCR sequencing. Patients hailed from an endocrinology department in Xi'an, China. Building the TCR beta libraries relied on iRepertoire HTBI primers, and CDR3 regions underwent Arm-PCR. TCRdb recomputed calls from the multiplex PCR reads with MiXCR, one row per CDR3 protein. Of 510,000 or so distinct CDR3 sequences in the sample, 12% were seen once. The sample also formed part of further work on T cells in Graves' hyperthyroidism and ophthalmopathy.

The clonotype comes from a woman in her twenties or thirties with Graves disease. The gene calls are TRBV6-5 and TRBJ2-2, with 9 bases fitting TRBD2. The sample consisted of peripheral blood mononuclear cells (PBMCs), taken at new diagnosis, from a patient treated with antithyroid drugs. The CDR3 spells CASSYPAGGNRAGELFF. CDR3 nucleotides: TGTGCCAGCAGTTACCCCGCGGGGGGGAATAGGGCCGGGGAGCTGTTTTTT.